This T cell receptor beta chain derives from a study of T cell repertoires in cytomegalovirus infection. Each CDR3 protein gets one entry after TCRdb re-called the reads with MiXCR. This sample has about 830,000 distinct CDR3 sequences, with 30% to 35% found just once. As regards this clonotype: As yet, its antigen is unknown.

Whole-study findings and limits: HLA-C-restricted CMV clonotypes gave the most frequent clonotype in two of eight donors.

The source was cultured CD8+ T cells from PBMCs, collected from culture after CMV antigen stimulation. The source of this sequence is a human donor in good health (CMV status not recorded). Some clones in this sample may be carry-over from other donors' samples.

CDR3 nucleotide sequence: TGTGCCAGCAGCCCCATGAAGGGGCAGGGGTATCAGCCCCAGCATTTT. This translates into CASSPMKGQGYQPQHF. The chain recombines TRBV7-8 with TRBJ1-5, with D maybe TRBD1 (6 bases). Germline CDR1 is SGHVS and CDR2 is FQNEAQ. Trimming left V 5 bases short and J 5 bases short, with 19 bases between. The CDR3 is 16 residues long.